Following are 16 T cell receptor beta chains from one sample sequenced in a study of PD-1 blockade in classical Hodgkin lymphoma. Data came from immunoSEQ multiplex PCR; TCRdb stores just in-frame clones and leaves some out. The sample yields about 41,000 clones, roughly two thirds seen once. Time point meaning: cycle 4 day 1 (C4D1), after five to seven weeks of nivolumab. Every patient experienced relapse after autologous stem cell transplantation, and brentuximab vedotin exposure varied. The sequencing here drew on peripheral blood mononuclear cells (PBMCs), taken before the fourth cycle of nivolumab. Every receptor here comes from a human donor with classical Hodgkin lymphoma.

CDR3 in DNA: TGTGCCAGCAGCTCCCTGCCGCCTGAAGCTTTCTTT. It is translated as CASSSLPPEAFF. The J gene is TRBJ1-1, the V gene TRBV7-6; D is undetermined. With 4 bases removed from V and 6 bases from J, the gap between germline ends came to 9 bases. Germline CDR1 and CDR2: SGHVS and FNYEAQ. CDR3 length: 12 amino acids.

This clone was observed a handful of times. The V gene is TRBV10-2, the J gene TRBJ2-3; tentative D call: TRBD2 (7 bases). CDR1 and CDR2 (germline): WSHSY, SAAADI. V was clipped by 5 bases and J by 4 bases, with 16 bases between them. This CDR3 has 15 residues. As DNA, the CDR3 is TGCGCCAGCAGTACTAGCCGGGGGGCCTCAGATACGCAGTATTTT. Encoded protein: CASSTSRGASDTQYF.

CDR3 in amino acids: CASSVMRLAGGSNEQFF. The CDR3 coding sequence is TGTGCCAGCAGCGTAATGCGACTAGCGGGGGGTTCGAATGAGCAGTTCTTC. The rearrangement links TRBV9 to TRBJ2-1; the match to TRBD2 covers 13 bases. J was trimmed by 7 bases and V by 1 base; bases with no gene match: 8. Germline V gene sequence: CDR1 SGDLS, CDR2 YYNGEE. The CDR3 spans 17 residues.

The J gene is TRBJ1-6, the V gene TRBV19; unclear D gene. CDR3 size: 14 residues. V was clipped by 7 bases and J by 5 bases, with 12 bases between them. CDR1 and CDR2 (germline): LNHDA, SQIVND (reference sequence). For the CDR3, the DNA is TGTGCCAGTACCTCGGCGGTTCATAATTCACCCCTCCACTTT. The encoded protein is CASTSAVHNSPLHF.

This clone appeared once. The V gene is TRBV7-8, the J gene TRBJ1-1; no reliable D call. CDR1 SGHVS and CDR2 FQNEAQ come from the germline V gene. V dropped 7 bases and J dropped 5 bases, with 14 bases sitting between them. The CDR3 has 13 residues. The CDR3: CASTSSGVTEAFF. The DNA of the CDR3 is TGTGCCAGCACCTCCTCCGGGGTAACTGAAGCTTTCTTT.

J is TRBJ2-1 and V is TRBV9, with 14 bases fitting TRBD2. Germline V CDR1 and CDR2: SGDLS, YYNGEE. Unmatched junction bases numbered 6, after V lost 4 bases and J lost 9 bases. The CDR3 covers 15 residues. The CDR3 bases are TGTGCCAGCAGCTATGGGACTAGCGGGGGTAGTGAGCAGTTCTTC. Encoded protein: CASSYGTSGGSEQFF.

This clone appeared a few times. The chain uses TRBV9 and TRBJ2-7, with 11 bases matching TRBD1. CDR1 SGDLS and CDR2 YYNGEE come from the germline V gene. The CDR3 covers 16 residues. V shed 0 bases and J 6 bases; nucleotides not matched to a gene: 8. In DNA, the CDR3 is TGTGCCAGCAGCGTAGGGGGACAGGGGGGATTGGTCGAGCAGTACTTC. It encodes CASSVGGQGGLVEQYF. Combining the CDR3 with reference TRBV9 and TRBJ2-7 gives the whole variable domain DSGVTQTPKHLITATGQRVTLRCSPRSGDLSVYWYQQSLDQGLQFLIQYYNGEERAKGNILERFSAQQFPDLHSELNLSSLELGDSALYFCASSVGGQGGLVEQYFGPGTRLTVT.

The chain carries TRBV21-1 and TRBJ2-5; the table's D call, TRBD1, was not checked against the DNA. The end of the DNA is better explained by TRBJ2-7, so the J call may be wrong. TRBV21-1 is flagged as a pseudogene. The CDR3 consists of 16 residues. Here the CDR3 reads CASSKPYTGPSYEQYF. CDR3 DNA: TGTGCCAGCAGCAAACCCTACACAGGGCCCTCCTACGAGCAGTACTTC.

This clone was seen a few times. The chain is built from TRBV30 and TRBJ1-1, with a possible D match to TRBD1 (6 bases). Germline CDR1 is GTSNPN and CDR2 is SVGIG (reference sequence). The CDR3 runs 11 residues. The V end was cut by 8 bases, the J end by 10 bases, with 17 bases between. The CDR3 coding sequence is TGTGCCCTGGGGATTGAACAGGGAGCTTTCTTT. Translated, it gives CALGIEQGAFF. Supplemented by reference TRBV30 and TRBJ1-1, the full variable domain reads SQTIHQWPATLVQPVGSPLSLECTVEGTSNPNLYWYRQAAGRGLQLLFYSVGIGQISSEVPQNLSASRPQDRQFILSSKKLLLSDSGFYLCALGIEQGAFFGQGTRLTVV.

Comments on this clone: No DNA is shown, since the ends of the CDR3 on it are uncertain; the CDR3 is the one TCRdb lists. The genes are TRBV9 and TRBJ1-2; TRBD1, the table's D call, lacks a check against the DNA. CDR1 is SGDLS, CDR2 YYNGEE, per germline. Counting both end residues, the CDR3 totals 17 amino acids. The CDR3 is CASSDVGPGQGIYGYTF.

The chain uses TRBV7-2 and TRBJ2-2; weak D call: TRBD2 (5 bases). V was trimmed by 1 base and J by 3 bases, leaving 6 bases between them. The germline V gene encodes CDR1 SGHTA and CDR2 FQGNSA. This CDR3 is built from 14 residues. CDR3 DNA: TGTGCCAGCAGCTTAGAGGGAGACACCGGGGAGCTGTTTTTT. The encoded protein is CASSLEGDTGELFF.

This clone showed up just a few times. CDR3 amino acids: CAWSETGNSPLHF. In DNA form, the CDR3 reads TGTGCCTGGAGTGAAACAGGGAATTCACCCCTCCACTTT. This chain joins TRBV30 and TRBJ1-6; a possible D gene is TRBD1 (6 bases). The CDR3 runs to 13 residues. Trimming shortened V by 1 base and J by 7 bases, and 8 bases separated the two germline ends. Per the germline V gene, CDR1 is GTSNPN and CDR2 is SVGIG (reference sequence).

This clone has just one count. V gene TRBV7-6 combines with J gene TRBJ2-3; D is possibly TRBD2 (5 bases). Germline-derived CDR1 and CDR2 are SGHVS and FNYEAQ. The CDR3 consists of 13 residues. V was cut by 0 bases and J by 5 bases, with 6 bases left in between. CDR3 protein: CASSLAGGDTQYF. CDR3 nucleotides: TGTGCCAGCAGCTTAGCTGGAGGAGATACGCAGTATTTT.

The CDR3 loop is CASSEGGSAAYEQYF. CDR3 sequence (DNA): TGTGCCAGCAGTGAAGGGGGGTCAGCAGCCTACGAGCAGTACTTC. The chain has TRBV2 and TRBJ2-7; D tentatively fits TRBD1 or TRBD2 (5 bases each). V lost 1 base, J lost 2 bases, and 12 bases lay in between. This CDR3 contains 15 residues. Germline V lookup: CDR1 SNHLY, CDR2 FYNNEI.

This clone was recorded once. The chain couples TRBV6-4 to TRBJ2-3, with 8 nucleotides matching TRBD2. Germline loops: CDR1 MRHNA, CDR2 SNTAGT. The CDR3 is 15 residues long. After removal of 4 bases from V and 4 bases from J, the junction contained 7 bases not matched to a gene. CDR3 in DNA: TGTGCCAGCAGTGTAGACGGGGGGGCGGCAGATACGCAGTATTTT. It is translated as CASSVDGGAADTQYF.

V gene TRBV9 combines with J gene TRBJ1-6; 7 bases map to TRBD1. After removal of 3 bases from V and 5 bases from J, the junction contained 5 bases not matched to a gene. The CDR3 consists of 15 residues. Looked up from germline, CDR1 is SGDLS and CDR2 is YYNGEE. The CDR3 region has the DNA TGTGCCAGCAGCGCTTTCCAGGGGGATAATTCACCCCTCCACTTT. This gives the protein CASSAFQGDNSPLHF.